This T cell receptor beta chain comes out of a study of shared clonotypes between healthy human individuals. On the study more broadly: Three plates each covered CD4 naive and memory; CD8 naive two, CD8 memory one.

CD8 cells classed as naive were CD45RO-negative and positively selected for CCR7, excluding terminally differentiated effector memory CD45RA+ cells. Clones were read by immunoSEQ multiplex PCR, and TCRdb kept only the in-frame ones, dropping some. Seen here are fewer than 1 million clones, about 96% observed once, and the top ten hold around 0.25%. This clone was detected once. Different DNA sequences within this sample yield the same CDR3. This CDR3 contains 12 residues. V was shortened by 5 bases and J by 4 bases, with 6 bases between the two germline ends. The germline V gene has CDR1 MNHEY and CDR2 SMNVEV (reference sequence).

Sequences were obtained from naive CD8+ T cells sorted from blood. This sequence originates from a man aged 25-45 years in good health. The genes are TRBV27 and TRBJ1-5, with unresolved D. Here the CDR3 DNA reads TGTGCCAGCAGTCGACCTAATCAGCCCCAGCATTTT. The encoded protein is CASSRPNQPQHF.